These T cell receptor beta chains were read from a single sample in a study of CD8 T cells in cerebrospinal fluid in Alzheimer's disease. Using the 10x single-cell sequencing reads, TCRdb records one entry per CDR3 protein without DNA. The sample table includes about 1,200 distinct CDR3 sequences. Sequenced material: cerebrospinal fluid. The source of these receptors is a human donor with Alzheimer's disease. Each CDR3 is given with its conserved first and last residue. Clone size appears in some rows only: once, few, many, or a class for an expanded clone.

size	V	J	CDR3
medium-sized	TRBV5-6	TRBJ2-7	CASSLDGSYEQYF
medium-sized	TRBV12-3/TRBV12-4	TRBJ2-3	CASTQVFGDTQYF
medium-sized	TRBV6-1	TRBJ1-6	CASSAQGVHNSPLHF
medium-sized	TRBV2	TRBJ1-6	CASSERGGRNSPLHF
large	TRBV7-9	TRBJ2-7	CASSLVQGPNEQYF
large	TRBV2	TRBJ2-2	CASSGQGGTGELFF
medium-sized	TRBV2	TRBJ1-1	CASSVPGHMNTEAFF
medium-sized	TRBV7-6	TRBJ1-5	CASSLGPRGHNQPQHF
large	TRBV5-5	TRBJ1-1	CASSPDTYYTEAFF
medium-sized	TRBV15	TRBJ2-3	CATSRGGGSTDTQYF
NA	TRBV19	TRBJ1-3	CASSWKGAESGNTIYF
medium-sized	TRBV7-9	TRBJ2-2	CASSIPRASGELFF
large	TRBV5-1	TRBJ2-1	CASSLGTSGGGEQFF